A selection of T cell receptor beta chains follows, all from one sample in a study of T cell responses to AZD1222 COVID-19 vaccine. This table comes from immunoSEQ multiplex PCR, and its TCRdb copy is limited to in-frame clones, with some not included. The sample yields roughly 30,000 clones, approximately 78% seen once. The material sequenced was peripheral blood, taken 28 days after the second AZD1222 dose. Every receptor here comes from an adult who received the AZD1222 COVID-19 vaccine. The CDR3 runs from the conserved cysteine through the conserved F or W. D genes are given only for firm matches. A row's size may be missing; if present it is once, few, many or a size class.

TRBV4-2	TRBD1	NA	TRBJ1-2	TGTGCCAGCAGCCAAGATCAGTCGGCAGGGGGCAGGTATGGCTACACCTTC	CASSQDQSAGGRYGYTF
TRBV21-1	NA	NA	TRBJ1-2	TGTGCCAGCGTCCAGGGTGGCTACACCTTC	CASVQGGYTF
TRBV29-1	TRBD2	NA	TRBJ2-3	TGCAGCGTTGATGAAGCGGGAGGACTCACAGATACGCAGTATTTT	CSVDEAGGLTDTQYF
TRBV13	TRBD2	NA	TRBJ2-1	TGTGCCAGCAGCTTAGGGAGACTAGCGGGCCTGTCCTACAATGAGCAGTTCTTC	CASSLGRLAGLSYNEQFF
TRBV7-3	NA	NA	TRBJ2-1	TGTGCCAGCAGCCAAGCTGGAGCGGAGCAGTTCTTC	CASSQAGAEQFF
TRBV10-3	NA	NA	TRBJ1-3	TGTGCCATCAGTGATTCGGGTTTTTCTGGAAACACCATATATTTT	CAISDSGFSGNTIYF
TRBV11-2	TRBD1	NA	TRBJ1-6	TGTGCCAGCAGCTTAGAAGACGGGACAGGGGGTATGAGTAATTCACCCCTCCACTTT	CASSLEDGTGGMSNSPLHF
TRBV9	TRBD1	NA	TRBJ1-3	TGTGCCAGCAGCGTAGGACAGGGGTTTGGAAACACCATATATTTT	CASSVGQGFGNTIYF
TRBV11-3	NA	once	TRBJ1-5	TGTGCCAGCAGCCCAGGGGTTCATCAGCCCCAGCATTTT	CASSPGVHQPQHF
TRBV5-1	TRBD1	NA	TRBJ2-6	TGCGCCAGCAGCTTTCGCGACAGGGAGTCTTCCGGGGCCAACGTCCTGACTTTC	CASSFRDRESSGANVLTF
TRBV6-5	NA	NA	TRBJ2-4	TGTGCCAGCAGTTACTTGGGCTCTATGGGCATTCAGTACTTC	CASSYLGSMGIQYF
TRBV6-5	NA	NA	TRBJ1-1	TGTGCCAGCAGTAATCGGGGATTGTACACTGAAGCTTTCTTT	CASSNRGLYTEAFF
TRBV4-3	NA	NA	TRBJ1-3	TGCGCCAGCAGCCCGCAATCAGGCTCTGGAAACACCATATATTTT	CASSPQSGSGNTIYF
TRBV28	TRBD2	NA	TRBJ2-3	TGTGCCAGCAGTTTGGGGCTAGCGGGGGGGCCTGGTACGCAGTATTTT	CASSLGLAGGPGTQYF
TRBV2	NA	NA	TRBJ1-2	TGTGCCAGCAGTGAACGTCCACACCAGGGCTACACCTTC	CASSERPHQGYTF
TRBV10-1	NA	NA	TRBJ2-2	TGCGCCAGCAGTGAGTTAAGGCAGTTCTCGAACACCGGGGAGCTGTTTTTT	CASSELRQFSNTGELFF
TRBV18	NA	few	TRBJ1-1	TGTGCCAGCTCACCAGCTGGACGGAACACTGAAGCTTTCTTT	CASSPAGRNTEAFF
TRBV7-3	NA	once	TRBJ1-1	TGTGCCAGCAGCTTACGACAGTTCGGCACTGAAGCTTTCTTT	CASSLRQFGTEAFF
TRBV3-1/TRBV3-2	NA	NA	TRBJ2-3	TGTGCCAGCAGCCTCCAGGGGGGCTACACAGATACGCAGTATTTT	CASSLQGGYTDTQYF
TRBV2	NA	medium-sized	TRBJ2-5	TGTGCCAGCAGCCCCACCTATTTTTTAGGGACCCAGTACTTC	CASSPTYFLGTQYF
TRBV9	NA	once	TRBJ2-1	TGTGCCAGCAGCGCCCCCGCTTTTGGCGCTGAGCAGTTCTTC	CASSAPAFGAEQFF
TRBV4-1	NA	NA	TRBJ1-5	TGCGCCAGCAGCCAAGGGGATCAGCCCCAGCATTTT	CASSQGDQPQHF
TRBV30	TRBD1	NA	TRBJ1-2	TGTGCCTGGGGGGACAGGGGTCGATGGTCTGTGGGCTACACCTTC	CAWGDRGRWSVGYTF
TRBV5-4	NA	NA	TRBJ1-3	TGTGCCAGCAGCGATCGACGAGATGGCTCTGGAAACACCATATATTTT	CASSDRRDGSGNTIYF
TRBV7-3	NA	NA	TRBJ1-2	TGTGCCAGCAGCTTACGGGGGGACGTGAGGTCGGCTGGCTACACCTTC	CASSLRGDVRSAGYTF
TRBV3-1/TRBV3-2	NA	NA	TRBJ1-3	TGTGCCAGCAGCCAAGATGCGTTCGGCAGCTCTGGAAACACCATATATTTT	CASSQDAFGSSGNTIYF
TRBV6-6	TRBD1	NA	TRBJ1-5	TGTGCCAGCAGTTACGGGGACAGGGGTCAGCCCCAGCATTTT	CASSYGDRGQPQHF
TRBV7-8	NA	NA	TRBJ2-2	TGTGCCAGCAGCTTAGGAGGCACAGCGAACACCGGGGAGCTGTTTTTT	CASSLGGTANTGELFF
TRBV14	NA	NA	TRBJ1-1	TGTGCCAGCAGCCCGGGGGGGGCATTGAACACTGAAGCTTTCTTT	CASSPGGALNTEAFF
TRBV9	NA	NA	TRBJ2-5	TGTGCCAGCAGCGTAGACCGGGGGGCATCCGAGACCCAGTACTTC	CASSVDRGASETQYF
TRBV25-1	TRBD2	few	TRBJ2-5	TGTGCCAGCAGAGGTGGACTAGCGGGAGTAGAGACCCAGTACTTC	CASRGGLAGVETQYF
TRBV5-4	TRBD2	NA	TRBJ2-1	TGTGCCAGCAGCCTAAAGGGGCTAGCGGAGCTCAATGAGCAGTTCTTC	CASSLKGLAELNEQFF
TRBV7-9	NA	NA	TRBJ2-3	TGTGCCAGCAGCTTGACCGGGGGCCTGGATACGCAGTATTTT	CASSLTGGLDTQYF
TRBV10-2	TRBD1	NA	TRBJ2-1	TGCGCCAGCAGTGACCCAGGGGGCGCGGGAGAGCAGTTCTTC	CASSDPGGAGEQFF
TRBV9	TRBD1	once	TRBJ2-5	TGTGCCAGCGCCAGACAGACAGGGGGCAAAGAGACCCAGTACTTC	CASARQTGGKETQYF
TRBV18	TRBD1	NA	TRBJ1-5	TGTGCCAGCTCATGGACAGGGGCTCGCAATCAGCCCCAGCATTTT	CASSWTGARNQPQHF
TRBV4-2	NA	NA	TRBJ1-5	TGTGCCAGCAGCCACCACTGGACGGAGAATAGCAATCAGCCCCAGCATTTT	CASSHHWTENSNQPQHF
TRBV6-4	NA	few	TRBJ2-2	TGTGCCAGCAGTGAGGGGAAGGAGGTCCCCGGGGAGCTGTTTTTT	CASSEGKEVPGELFF
TRBV6-1	NA	once	TRBJ1-5	TGTGCCAGCAGTGAAACGTACTATCAGCCCCAGCATTTT	CASSETYYQPQHF
TRBV5-1	NA	NA	TRBJ2-1	TGCGCCAGCAGCCCACTTTCAGGGCTAGCCGGGAATGAGCAGTTCTTC	CASSPLSGLAGNEQFF
TRBV6-5	TRBD1	NA	TRBJ2-7	TGTGCCAGCAGTTACCCAACAGGGGACCACTACGAGCAGTACTTC	CASSYPTGDHYEQYF
TRBV6-2/TRBV6-3	NA	medium-sized	TRBJ2-1	TGTGCCAGCAGTTATACAGGATATGACAATGAGCAGTTCTTC	CASSYTGYDNEQFF
TRBV6-5	NA	once	TRBJ1-1	TGTGCCAGCAGTTACTCCGGGGGTTTCACTGAAGCTTTCTTT	CASSYSGGFTEAFF
TRBV24-1	NA	few	TRBJ1-2	TGTGCCACCAGTGTGAACAGTAACTATGGCTACACCTTC	CATSVNSNYGYTF
TRBV27	NA	NA	TRBJ1-3	TGTGCCAGCAGTCCCCAACTCGGCAGGAGCTCTGGAAACACCATATATTTT	CASSPQLGRSSGNTIYF
TRBV7-6	NA	once	TRBJ2-5	TGTGCCAGCAGCCCCGGGGAGACCCAGTACTTC	CASSPGETQYF
TRBV10-1	TRBD2	NA	TRBJ2-1	TGCGCCAGCAGTGAGCCGGGGCGCGGGGGGCTCTCCTACAATGAGCAGTTCTTC	CASSEPGRGGLSYNEQFF
TRBV18	NA	NA	TRBJ1-1	TGTGCCAGCTCGGACAGCCCGAACACTGAAGCTTTCTTT	CASSDSPNTEAFF
TRBV18	TRBD1	NA	TRBJ1-1	TGTGCCAGCTCGGACGGACAGGGTAGGAGCACTGAAGCTTTCTTT	CASSDGQGRSTEAFF
TRBV7-9	NA	NA	TRBJ2-2	TGTGCCAGCAGCTTAGCTGAGGGAACCGGGGAGCTGTTTTTT	CASSLAEGTGELFF